What follows are 4 T cell receptor beta chains derived from one specimen sequenced in a study of T and B cells in COVID-19 patients. TRB was amplified from about 250-500 ng of blood genomic DNA. Multiplex PCR with BIOMED2 TRB-A/B primer pools amplified TRB rearrangements. TCRdb called the multiplex PCR reads again in MiXCR, with one record for every CDR3 protein. This sample has thousands of distinct CDR3 sequences, with around 25% found just once. The sequenced sample consisted of blood. The receptors come from a human donor who had recovered from COVID-19.

This clonotype qualifies as medium-sized. The CDR3 bases are TGTGCCAGTAGGCCGGGACTAGTAGACACCGGGGAGCTGTTTTTT. Translated, it gives CASRPGLVDTGELFF. The rearrangement links TRBV19 to TRBJ2-2; 8 bases map to TRBD2. V was clipped by 6 bases and J by 3 bases; unmatched bases: 6. The CDR3 totals 15 residues. Germline V gene lookup returns CDR1 LNHDA and CDR2 SQIVND (reference sequence).

The chain carries TRBV10-2 and TRBJ2-3; D remains unclear. Deletions cut 0 bases from V and 4 bases from J, with 8 bases between. CDR3 length: 14 residues. Germline CDR1 reads WSHSY; CDR2 reads SAAADI. The chain's CDR3 is CASSESVGADTQYF. CDR3 sequence (DNA): TGCGCCAGCAGTGAGTCTGTAGGAGCAGATACGCAGTATTTT.

As for this clonotype: One base away lies a much larger clone, so this may be a sequencing read error. The chain combines TRBV6-5 with TRBJ2-7, with 7 bases matching TRBD1. The CDR3 length is 15 residues. Germline V gives CDR1 MNHEY, CDR2 SVGAGI. CDR3 DNA sequence: TGTGCCGGCAGTTATCTCGGGACAGCAACCTACGAGCAGTACTTC. Encoded protein: CAGSYLGTATYEQYF.

This clonotype rates as medium-sized. The chain is built from TRBV19 and TRBJ1-4, with TRBD1 matching 8 bases. The CDR3 spans 15 residues. Germline values: CDR1 LNHDA, CDR2 SQIVND (reference sequence). V trimming: 4 bases; J trimming: 6 bases; junction bases outside the gene matches: 7. The DNA of the CDR3 is TGTGCCAGTAGTACTGGACAGGGTGGGCATGAAAAACTGTTTTTT. Translating it yields CASSTGQGGHEKLFF.